A selection of T cell receptor beta chains follows, all from one sample in a study of regulatory T cells in long-lasting Graves disease. TCRdb reanalysed the multiplex PCR reads using MiXCR and keeps one entry per CDR3 protein. The table lists approximately 250,000 distinct CDR3 sequences, about a sixth of them singletons. The sequences come from peripheral blood mononuclear cells (PBMCs), collected at new diagnosis, from a patient treated with antithyroid drugs. The receptor set was obtained from a female donor with Graves disease. Both conserved end residues are part of each CDR3. The D gene is left open where the match is weak. Clone size appears in some rows only: once, few, many, or a class for an expanded clone.

abundance,v_gene,d_gene,j_gene,CDR3aa,CDR3nt
few,TRBV27,.,TRBJ1-5,CASSLHPMQPQHF,TGTGCCAGCAGCCTACACCCTATGCAGCCCCAGCATTTT
many,TRBV6-5,.,TRBJ1-2,CASSYSTGINYGYTF,TGTGCCAGCAGTTACTCCACCGGCATAAACTATGGCTACACCTTC
few,TRBV13,.,TRBJ2-7,CASSLERASYEQYF,TGTGCCAGCAGCTTGGAGCGGGCCTCCTACGAGCAGTACTTC
many,TRBV28,.,TRBJ1-5,CASRPGRSNQPQHF,TGTGCCAGCAGGCCGGGACGGAGCAATCAGCCCCAGCATTTT
many,TRBV20-1,.,TRBJ2-7,CSARGMTEWYEQYF,TGCAGTGCTAGAGGTATGACAGAGTGGTACGAGCAGTACTTC
many,TRBV10-3,.,TRBJ1-5,CAISESDQPQHF,TGTGCCATCAGTGAGTCGGATCAGCCCCAGCATTTT
many,TRBV20-1,.,TRBJ2-3,CSARVSELGTDTQYF,TGCAGTGCTAGAGTATCGGAGTTGGGCACAGATACGCAGTATTTT
many,TRBV24-1,.,TRBJ2-2,CATSHLPDPAGELFF,TGTGCCACCAGCCATTTGCCGGACCCGGCCGGGGAGCTGTTTTTT
many,TRBV2,TRBD2,TRBJ2-3,CASGGGEGLADTQYF,TGTGCCAGCGGCGGGGGAGAGGGGCTGGCAGATACGCAGTATTTT
many,TRBV30,.,TRBJ2-5,CAWRGQFQEIQYF,TGTGCCTGGAGGGGCCAGTTCCAAGAGATCCAGTACTTC
.,TRBV28,TRBD1,TRBJ1-1,CASKTFSAGGMDTEAFF,TGTGCCAGCAAAACTTTTAGCGCAGGGGGCATGGACACTGAAGCTTTCTTT
.,TRBV24-1,.,TRBJ1-2,CATSDGTSNYGYTF,TGTGCCACCAGTGATGGCACCTCTAACTATGGCTACACCTTC
.,TRBV28,.,TRBJ2-3,CASFPDSSTDTQYF,TGTGCCAGCTTCCCGGACAGCTCCACAGATACGCAGTATTTT
many,TRBV7-9,.,TRBJ2-1,CASSLKGSADSSYNEQFF,TGTGCCAGCAGCTTAAAAGGGTCAGCCGATAGCTCCTACAATGAGCAGTTCTTC
once,TRBV2,.,TRBJ2-5,CASRLDLRGETQYF,TGTGCCAGCAGATTGGACCTCCGAGGGGAGACCCAGTACTTC
many,TRBV28,.,TRBJ1-1,CASSLGGRTNTEAFF,TGTGCCAGCAGTTTAGGGGGCAGGACGAACACTGAAGCTTTCTTT
many,TRBV12-3/TRBV12-4,.,TRBJ2-6,CASSPPNTPGANVLTF,TGTGCCAGCAGTCCACCGAACACCCCTGGGGCCAACGTCCTGACTTTC
many,TRBV9,.,TRBJ2-2,CASSVAQKEPTAAGELFF,TGTGCCAGCAGCGTAGCTCAAAAAGAACCCACCGCCGCCGGGGAGCTGTTTTTT
once,TRBV25-1,.,TRBJ2-3,CASSQTGPDTQYF,TGTGCCAGCAGCCAAACAGGGCCAGATACGCAGTATTTT